Below are 19 T cell receptor beta chains sequenced from a single sample in a study of STAT5B mutations in CD4+ large granular lymphocyte leukemia. Here immunoSEQ multiplex PCR was the method, and the copy in TCRdb shows in-frame clones only, minus some. The sample lists around 20,000 clones, roughly 87% occurring once. Sequencing was done on a sample of CD4+ T cells from blood buffy coats. The receptors stem from a human donor in good health.

The chain carries TRBV30 and TRBJ2-4, with 14 bases aligning to TRBD2. Germline trimming cut 3 bases from V and 7 bases from J; bases unmatched to any gene: 8. There are 16 residues in the CDR3. Germline assignment: CDR1 GTSNPN and CDR2 SVGIG (reference sequence). CDR3 nucleotide sequence: TGTGCCTGGAGCCCGGGACTAGCGGGGGCCGCGAACATTCAGTACTTC. Translation: CAWSPGLAGAANIQYF.

This clone was detected once. The rearrangement joins TRBV18 to TRBJ1-5, with TRBD1 as a possible D gene (5 bases). Trimming shortened V by 4 bases and J by 1 base, and 17 bases separated the two germline ends. Germline lookup yields CDR1 KGHSH and CDR2 LQKENI. This CDR3 is built from 17 residues. Here the CDR3 DNA reads TGTGCCAGCTCACTACTAGGGGCGAAAGGGAGCAATCAGCCCCAGCATTTT. Its translation is CASSLLGAKGSNQPQHF. Complete variable domain (other parts from reference TRBV18 and TRBJ1-5): NAGVMQNPRHLVRRRGQEARLRCSPMKGHSHVYWYRQLPEEGLKFMVYLQKENIIDESGMPKERFSAEFPKEGPSILRIQQVVRGDSAAYFCASSLLGAKGSNQPQHFGDGTRLSIL.

CDR3 sequence: CASSSSGGGPTGELFF. In nucleotides, the CDR3 is TGTGCCAGCAGTTCATCGGGCGGGGGGCCCACCGGGGAGCTGTTTTTT. V and J are TRBV6-4 and TRBJ2-2; 8 nucleotides match TRBD2. CDR3 length equals 16 residues. Trimming took 5 bases from V and 4 from J; bases not matched to a gene: 9. Germline V lookup: CDR1 MRHNA, CDR2 SNTAGT.

The table lists this clone with a count of one. The chain couples TRBV6-5 to TRBJ2-3; D possibly corresponds to TRBD2 (5 bases). The CDR3 sequence is 15 residues long. Looked up from germline, CDR1 is MNHEY and CDR2 is SVGAGI. Trimming left V 2 bases short and J 0 bases short, with 9 bases between. The CDR3 loop is CASSYLASSTDTQYF. The CDR3 nucleotides read TGTGCCAGCAGTTACCTAGCCTCCAGCACAGATACGCAGTATTTT.

This clone was counted a few times. V is TRBV7-3 and J is TRBJ2-1; D remains unclear. The germline V and J ends were trimmed by 0 bases and 1 base, with 1 base remaining between them. This CDR3 spans 13 amino acids. CDR1 and CDR2 (germline): SGHTA, FQGTGA. This CDR3 is CASSLTSYNEQFF. The CDR3 DNA follows: TGTGCCAGCAGCTTAACGTCCTACAATGAGCAGTTCTTC.

The V call is TRBV7-9, the J call TRBJ2-5; D remains unclear. V lost 0 bases and J 4 bases, leaving 9 bases between the germline ends. From germline, CDR1 is SEHNR and CDR2 FQNEAQ (reference sequence). The CDR3 runs to 14 residues. The CDR3 bases are TGTGCCAGCAGCTTAGCGGGAACTTCAGAGACCCAGTACTTC. Translating gives CASSLAGTSETQYF. Complete variable domain (other parts from reference TRBV7-9 and TRBJ2-5): DTGVSQNPRHKITKRGQNVTFRCDPISEHNRLYWYRQTLGQGPEFLTYFQNEAQLEKSRLLSDRFSAERPKGSFSTLEIQRTEQGDSAMYLCASSLAGTSETQYFGPGTRLLVL.

The chain combines TRBV7-9 with TRBJ2-7; TRBD1 matches 7 bases. V gave up 4 bases and J gave up 6 bases; unmatched junction bases: 15. The germline V gene has CDR1 SEHNR and CDR2 FQNEAQ (reference sequence). The CDR3 runs 16 residues. The CDR3: CASSSTDRVGSAEQYF. The CDR3 coding sequence is TGTGCCAGCAGCTCCACCGACAGGGTAGGGAGCGCCGAGCAGTACTTC.

The CDR3 sequence: CASSLSPGQGGYEQYF. The CDR3 DNA reads as TGCGCCAGCAGCTTGAGTCCAGGACAGGGAGGGTACGAGCAGTACTTC. The chain has TRBV5-1 and TRBJ2-7; D is possibly TRBD1 (8 bases). V was clipped by 1 base and J by 4 bases, with 18 bases between them. Germline values: CDR1 SGHRS, CDR2 YFSETQ. This CDR3 comprises 16 residues.

The chain uses TRBV18 and TRBJ2-7, with 8 bases lining up with TRBD2. This CDR3 has 15 amino acids. The V gene's germline CDR1 is KGHSH and CDR2 LQKENI. After removal of 6 bases from V and 5 bases from J, the junction contained 12 bases not matched to a gene. The CDR3 coding sequence is TGTGCCAGCTCCCTAAACCGGGAGGGCCCCCACGAGCAGTACTTC. Residues: CASSLNREGPHEQYF.

The CDR3 protein is CASSIGQAGLSSNQPQHF. CDR3 sequence (DNA): TGTGCCAGTAGTATCGGCCAGGCGGGCTTGTCCAGCAATCAGCCCCAGCATTTT. The chain recombines TRBV19 with TRBJ1-5, with no clear D. The CDR3 covers 18 residues. The V and J ends lost 3 bases and 1 base respectively, with 19 bases between them. Per germline, CDR1 LNHDA and CDR2 SQIVND (reference sequence).

The chain links TRBV5-6 to TRBJ1-4, with TRBD1 matching over 8 bases. V lost 0 bases to trimming and J lost 4 bases; unmatched junction nucleotides: 5. Germline lookup yields CDR1 SGHDT and CDR2 YYEEEE. This CDR3 contains 16 residues. In DNA form, the CDR3 reads TGTGCCAGCAGCTTGGGGACAGGGCAGGTTAATGAAAAACTGTTTTTT. The encoded protein is CASSLGTGQVNEKLFF.

This chain links TRBV28 with TRBJ1-6, with D perhaps TRBD1 (5 bases). CDR1 and CDR2 from the germline V gene are MDHEN and SYDVKM. The V end lost 6 bases, the J end lost 2 bases, and 20 bases lay between the germline ends. There are 18 residues in the CDR3. CDR3 bases: TGTGCCAGCAGGGAGGAGTGGGGGGGAGGCACCTATAATTCACCCCTCCACTTT. Translated: CASREEWGGGTYNSPLHF.

The chain joins TRBV5-1 to TRBJ2-7, with TRBD2 identical over 13 bases. The V gene's germline CDR1 is SGHRS and CDR2 YFSETQ. Trimming at V came to 3 bases and at J to 3 bases, leaving 6 bases not matched to a gene. This CDR3 is 16 amino acids long. The CDR3 protein is CASSSGLAGAGYEQYF. The CDR3 DNA is TGCGCCAGCAGCTCTGGACTAGCGGGGGCTGGCTACGAGCAGTACTTC.

V gene TRBV6-6 combines with J gene TRBJ2-5; either TRBD1 or TRBD2 may supply D (5 bases each). CDR3 length: 14 residues. CDR1 and CDR2 from the germline V gene are MNHNY and SVGAGI (reference sequence). Trimming cost V 2 bases and J 5 bases, with 12 bases left between them. CDR3 in DNA: TGTGCCAGCAGTTACCCGACAGAGGGGGAGACCCAGTACTTC. It translates to CASSYPTEGETQYF.

This chain uses TRBV10-3 with TRBJ2-3; TRBD2 might be the D (7 bases). V gave up 2 bases and J gave up 6 bases, with 12 bases separating them. This CDR3 contains 14 residues. Germline CDR1 reads ENHRY; CDR2 reads SYGVKD. In nucleotides, the CDR3 is TGTGCCATCAGTGAGGGGGGGGGCGTGGATACGCAGTATTTT. The encoded protein is CAISEGGGVDTQYF.

The sample holds a few counts of this clone. The gene calls are TRBV19 and TRBJ2-2, with D possibly TRBD1 on 6 matching bases. The germline CDR1 and CDR2 sequences are LNHDA and SQIVND (reference sequence). Trimming stripped 4 bases from V and 2 bases from J, with 11 bases between. The CDR3 is 15 amino acids. CDR3 DNA sequence: TGTGCCAGTAGTAACAACAGGGTTAACACCGGGGAGCTGTTTTTT. As protein: CASSNNRVNTGELFF.

The J gene is TRBJ1-1, the V gene TRBV5-1; 9 bases fit TRBD1. The CDR3 is made up of 14 amino acids. Trimming took 3 bases from V and 6 from J; bases not matched to a gene: 6. Germline V gene lookup returns CDR1 SGHRS and CDR2 YFSETQ. CDR3 loop: CASSSTTGGSEAFF. The CDR3 DNA follows: TGCGCCAGCAGCTCTACTACAGGGGGCTCTGAAGCTTTCTTT.

The sample holds one count of this clone. This sequence joins TRBV18 and TRBJ2-7; possibly TRBD2 for D (5 bases). There are 14 residues in the CDR3. Looked up from germline, CDR1 is KGHSH and CDR2 is LQKENI. Trimming took off 3 bases at V and 3 bases at J, with 12 bases between the two ends. The CDR3 sequence is CASSPSVLYYEQYF. The CDR3 region has the DNA TGTGCCAGCTCACCTAGCGTACTTTACTACGAGCAGTACTTC.

This clone was picked up one time. V usage is TRBV27 and J usage is TRBJ2-7; 8 positions agree with TRBD2. J was trimmed by 5 bases and V by 0 bases; bases with no gene match: 6. Germline lookup yields CDR1 MNHEY and CDR2 SMNVEV (reference sequence). There are 15 residues in the CDR3. This CDR3 reads CASSLSWGLVHEQYF. DNA of the CDR3: TGTGCCAGCAGTTTATCGTGGGGACTAGTCCACGAGCAGTACTTC.